The 14 T cell receptor beta chains in this list originate from one sample, sequenced in a study of T cell repertoires in cytomegalovirus infection. TCRdb reanalysed the reads using MiXCR and keeps one entry per CDR3 protein. Of hundreds of thousands of distinct CDR3 sequences detected, approximately 9.5% appear once; the ten largest clones hold approximately 4.7%. The sample consisted of PBMCs. The receptor source for this set is a human donor in good health (CMV status not recorded). Some clones in this sample may be carry-over from other donors' samples.

This clonotype occurred many times. The gene calls are TRBV6-1 and TRBJ2-7, with D unclear. The CDR3 is 16 residues long. CDR1 is MNHNS and CDR2 is SASEGT in the germline V gene. The V end lost 2 bases, the J end lost 2 bases, and 16 bases lay between the germline ends. The CDR3 region is CASSENPRGGAYEQYF. DNA for the CDR3: TGTGCCAGCAGTGAAAACCCTAGAGGCGGCGCCTACGAGCAGTACTTC.

The table lists this clonotype with many counts. The chain recombines TRBV7-2 with TRBJ1-1; 7 positions match TRBD1. The CDR3 covers 14 residues. CDR1 is SGHTA, CDR2 FQGNSA, per germline. J gave up 7 bases and V 5 bases, and 10 bases lay outside the gene matches. CDR3 DNA sequence: TGTGCCAGCAGCCTAAAGACAGGGTCCAATGAAGCTTTCTTT. Translation: CASSLKTGSNEAFF.

This clonotype was seen ten or more times. V and J are TRBV7-8 and TRBJ2-4; the D gene is possibly TRBD2 (6 bases). The V and J ends lost 4 bases and 0 bases respectively, with 13 bases between them. The CDR3 covers 16 residues. CDR1 and CDR2 (germline): SGHVS, FQNEAQ. The CDR3 loop reads CASSSERVLAKNIQYF. The DNA of the CDR3 is TGTGCCAGCAGCTCCGAGCGGGTTCTAGCCAAAAACATTCAGTACTTC.

In this sample, this clonotype turned up a few times. This chain uses TRBV28 with TRBJ2-6; 12 nucleotides align to TRBD1. Germline V gene lookup returns CDR1 MDHEN and CDR2 SYDVKM. The CDR3 has 16 residues. Trimming cost V 6 bases and J 4 bases; bases outside gene matches: 4. CDR3 DNA: TGTGCCAGCAGGGGACAGGGGGCGCTGGGGGCCAACGTCCTGACTTTC. It yields the protein CASRGQGALGANVLTF.

Regarding this clonotype: No DNA is shown, since the ends of the CDR3 on it are uncertain; the CDR3 is the one TCRdb lists. This chain uses TRBV12-3 or TRBV12-4 with TRBJ1-5; the DNA was not used to check the table's D call, TRBD1. The CDR3 is 15 amino acids in total, end residues counted. The CDR3 is CASSSSTRVDQPQHF.

Note on this clonotype: Its ends do not fully match the called genes, so a read error is possible. V is TRBV5-1 and J is TRBJ1-1; D ambiguous. There are 16 residues in the CDR3. Germline V gene data show CDR1 as SGHRS and CDR2 as YFSETQ. CDR3 coding DNA: TGCGCCAGCAGCTTGGAGTCGGCGGCCCTGAACACTGAAGCTTGCTTT. This gives the protein CASSLESAALNTEACF. Complete variable domain (other parts from reference TRBV5-1 and TRBJ1-1): KAGVTQTPRYLIKTRGQQVTLSCSPISGHRSVSWYQQTPGQGLQFLFEYFSETQRNKGNFPGRFSGRQFSNSRSEMNVSTLELGDSALYLCASSLESAALNTEACFGQGTRLTVV.

In its sample, this clonotype was seen many times. V usage is TRBV7-8 and J usage is TRBJ1-5; the D is unclear. CDR3 length equals 13 residues. Trimming took off 6 bases at V and 4 bases at J, with 10 bases between the two ends. Germline V gene lookup returns CDR1 SGHVS and CDR2 FQNEAQ. In nucleotides, the CDR3 is TGTGCCAGCAGTTCGACTGAAAATCAGCCCCAGCATTTT. Translated, it gives CASSSTENQPQHF.

The chain carries TRBV20-1 and TRBJ2-2; D is possibly TRBD1 or TRBD2 (5 bases each). Trimming shortened V by 0 bases and J by 2 bases, and 19 bases separated the two germline ends. CDR1 is DFQATT and CDR2 is SNEGSKA in the germline V gene (reference sequence). The CDR3 runs 18 residues. This CDR3 is CSARDPGPTIPNTGELFF. The CDR3 DNA is TGCAGTGCTAGAGATCCGGGACCTACTATACCTAACACCGGGGAGCTGTTTTTT.

This clonotype appeared a few times. CDR3 DNA: TGTGCCAGCAGACGGACCCTCGATGTCAAGCAGTACTTC. It encodes CASRRTLDVKQYF. The rearrangement joins TRBV12-3 or TRBV12-4 to TRBJ2-7; D not resolved. This CDR3 has 13 amino acids. Trimming stripped 6 bases from V and 8 bases from J, with 17 bases between.

This clonotype was detected a few times. The V gene is TRBV12-3 or TRBV12-4, the J gene TRBJ2-4; D remains ambiguous. The ends were cut back, 6 bases at V and 0 bases at J, with 12 bases in the middle. CDR3 length: 15 amino acids. CDR3 sequence reads: CASSRPWGAKNIQYF. The CDR3 DNA reads TGTGCCAGCAGCCGCCCTTGGGGAGCCAAAAACATTCAGTACTTC.

CDR3 coding DNA: TGTGCCAGCAGACCTAGGGTACGGAGTAATGAAAAACTGTTTTTT. It codes for CASRPRVRSNEKLFF. The V gene is TRBV6-2 or TRBV6-3, the J gene TRBJ1-4; D is ambiguous. The CDR3 has 15 amino acids. The germline CDR1 and CDR2 sequences are MNHEY and SVGEGT. V lost 6 bases and J 4 bases, leaving 15 bases between the germline ends.

This clonotype was seen a few times. The DNA of the CDR3 is TGTGCCAGCAGTAAAACGGGACTAGCGGGACAGCATGTTGCCAAAAACATTCAGTACTTC. This codes for CASSKTGLAGQHVAKNIQYF. V and J are TRBV12-3 or TRBV12-4 and TRBJ2-4; TRBD2 matches 13 bases. The CDR3 totals 20 residues. V lost 5 bases, J lost 1 base, and 14 bases stayed unmatched.

This clonotype was seen many times. This rearrangement joins TRBV11-2 to TRBJ2-1; 14 bases map to TRBD2. The germline CDR1 and CDR2 sequences are SGHAT and FQNNGV. The J segment lost 1 base and the V segment lost 5 bases, leaving 7 bases of the junction unmatched. The CDR3 consists of 18 residues. The CDR3 sequence is CASSLVRTSGRSYNEQFF. In DNA, the CDR3 is TGTGCCAGCAGCCTGGTTAGGACTAGCGGGAGGTCCTACAATGAGCAGTTCTTC.

The chain carries TRBV18 and TRBJ1-6; a weak D match, TRBD1 (6 bases). Trimming took off 4 bases at V and 0 bases at J, with 22 bases between the two ends. Germline V gene sequence: CDR1 KGHSH, CDR2 LQKENI. There are 20 residues in the CDR3. The CDR3 DNA is TGTGCCAGCTCACTATTCCCGCCCAACAGGGAGAGCTCCTATAATTCACCCCTCCACTTT. It encodes CASSLFPPNRESSYNSPLHF.